A single sample gave rise to the 28 T cell receptor beta chains below, sequenced in a study of CD4+ T cells in melanoma. Repertoires were generated with immunoSEQ multiplex PCR, while TCRdb's copy carries only in-frame clones and drops some. The sample shows just under 10,000 clones, about 72% of them seen only once. The sequencing input was cells from a culture (not recorded whether cultured in vitro). The receptors stem from a human donor with melanoma.

A single count supports this clone. The chain couples TRBV2 to TRBJ2-3; 9 bases agree with TRBD2. The CDR3 is 16 residues long. V shed 5 bases and J 4 bases; nucleotides not matched to a gene: 10. CDR1 is SNHLY, CDR2 FYNNEI, per germline. For the CDR3, the DNA is TGTGCCAGCAGTCCCATAAGCGGGGGGCTAGCAGATACGCAGTATTTT. It yields the protein CASSPISGGLADTQYF.

The chain recombines TRBV9 with TRBJ1-5; D remains ambiguous. CDR3 size: 14 residues. Trimming pared 0 bases from V and 0 bases from J, leaving 4 bases between. The germline V gene encodes CDR1 SGDLS and CDR2 YYNGEE. This chain's CDR3 is CASSVGSSNQPQHF. The CDR3 coding sequence is TGTGCCAGCAGCGTAGGGTCTAGCAATCAGCCCCAGCATTTT.

This sequence joins TRBV11-1 and TRBJ1-5, with D maybe TRBD1 (6 bases). Germline CDR1 reads SGHAT; CDR2 reads FQDESV (reference sequence). This CDR3 has 15 residues. Trimming left V 0 bases short and J 4 bases short, with 10 bases between. The CDR3 nucleotides are TGTGCCAGCAGCTTAGCGGGGGGGCCTAATCAGCCCCAGCATTTT. Protein: CASSLAGGPNQPQHF.

This chain joins TRBV4-2 and TRBJ2-5; D possibly corresponds to TRBD1 (6 bases). The CDR3 has 17 amino acids. Germline V lookup: CDR1 LGHNA, CDR2 YNFKEQ. V lost 0 bases, J lost 0 bases, and 14 bases lay in between. CDR3 region: CASSQDNGDMYQETQYF. CDR3 sequence (DNA): TGTGCCAGCAGCCAAGATAACGGGGACATGTACCAAGAGACCCAGTACTTC.

This clone was observed a few times. The CDR3 nucleotides read TGTGCCAGCAGTTCCCGGGACGGACTAAATGAAAAACTGTTTTTT. This encodes CASSSRDGLNEKLFF. The chain recombines TRBV6-5 with TRBJ1-4; a weak D match, TRBD1 (5 bases). The CDR3 consists of 15 residues. Germline V lookup: CDR1 MNHEY, CDR2 SVGAGI. V was cut by 4 bases and J by 5 bases, with 14 bases left in between.

The chain combines TRBV5-1 with TRBJ2-5; perhaps TRBD1 as D (5 bases). Trimming took off 0 bases at V and 5 bases at J, with 11 bases between the two ends. CDR3 length equals 14 residues. Looked up from germline, CDR1 is SGHRS and CDR2 is YFSETQ. CDR3 DNA sequence: TGCGCCAGCAGCTTGGGACAGATGTCCGAGACCCAGTACTTC. Translation: CASSLGQMSETQYF.

The chain combines TRBV19 with TRBJ2-3; the match to TRBD1 covers 7 bases. The J segment lost 0 bases and the V segment lost 4 bases, leaving 13 bases of the junction unmatched. CDR1 is LNHDA, CDR2 SQIVND, per germline (reference sequence). This CDR3 is built from 18 residues. CDR3 in amino acids: CASSKRTGGEYSTDTQYF. CDR3 nucleotide sequence: TGTGCCAGTAGTAAACGGACAGGTGGGGAATACAGCACAGATACGCAGTATTTT.

This chain links TRBV30 with TRBJ1-2; no clear D. Germline lookup yields CDR1 GTSNPN and CDR2 SVGIG (reference sequence). The CDR3 loop spans 11 amino acids. V gave up 0 bases and J gave up 6 bases, with 5 bases separating them. The CDR3 nucleotides are TGTGCCTGGAGTGTAAGACATGGCTACACCTTC. This encodes CAWSVRHGYTF.

This CDR3 is CASSPAGGTNYGYTF. The CDR3 DNA follows: TGCGCCAGCAGCCCGGCCGGAGGGACGAACTATGGCTACACCTTC. V and J are TRBV4-1 and TRBJ1-2, with a tentative D call TRBD1 (5 bases). The CDR3 runs 15 residues. CDR1 is MGHRA and CDR2 is YSYEKL in the germline V gene. V was cut by 4 bases and J by 2 bases, with 14 bases left in between.

The chain joins TRBV7-8 to TRBJ1-1; 10 nucleotides agree with TRBD1. Germline V gives CDR1 SGHVS, CDR2 FQNEAQ. V was pared by 1 base and J by 6 bases, with 20 bases of the junction left unmatched. The CDR3 runs to 20 residues. CDR3 residues: CASSLDARPRTGGKRAEAFF. The DNA of the CDR3 is TGTGCCAGCAGCTTAGATGCCCGCCCCCGGACAGGGGGAAAAAGGGCTGAAGCTTTCTTT.

In this sample, this clone turned up a few times. The rearrangement uses TRBV5-4 and TRBJ1-1; D is possibly TRBD1 (6 bases). This CDR3 spans 15 amino acids. V lost 0 bases and J 4 bases, leaving 13 bases between the germline ends. The germline gives CDR1 SGHNT, CDR2 YYREEE (reference sequence). Written as DNA, the CDR3 is TGTGCCAGCAGCTTGGGAGACAGGCTAGGCACTGAAGCTTTCTTT. It yields the protein CASSLGDRLGTEAFF.

This chain links TRBV29-1 with TRBJ1-1; a possible D gene is TRBD1 (5 bases). Trimming removed 4 bases at V and 1 base at J, with 13 bases between. This CDR3 region has 14 residues. Germline V lookup: CDR1 SQVTM, CDR2 ANQGSEA. CDR3 in amino acids: CSVGGVRGNTEAFF. DNA for the CDR3: TGCAGCGTTGGGGGCGTCCGTGGGAACACTGAAGCTTTCTTT.

The rearrangement uses TRBV7-9 and TRBJ2-2; 7 nucleotides agree with TRBD2. The germline CDR1 and CDR2 sequences are SEHNR and FQNEAQ (reference sequence). The CDR3 sequence is 16 residues long. Trimming removed 2 bases from V and 2 bases from J; junction bases left unmatched: 5. CDR3 in amino acids: CASSLKGRENTGELFF. CDR3 nucleotide sequence: TGTGCCAGCAGCTTAAAGGGGAGGGAAAACACCGGGGAGCTGTTTTTT.

The chain couples TRBV6-5 to TRBJ2-3; no reliable D call. There are 14 residues in the CDR3. Per the germline V gene, CDR1 is MNHEY and CDR2 is SVGAGI. Trimming shortened V by 5 bases and J by 6 bases, and 15 bases separated the two germline ends. The CDR3 region is CASSEFSVVDTQYF. The CDR3 nucleotides are TGTGCCAGCAGTGAATTCAGTGTCGTTGATACGCAGTATTTT.

The J gene is TRBJ1-1, the V gene TRBV29-1; 12 bases map to TRBD1. Per germline, CDR1 SQVTM and CDR2 ANQGSEA. The CDR3 covers 16 residues. Trimming cost V 5 bases and J 1 base; bases outside gene matches: 8. Here the CDR3 DNA reads TGCAGCGTTATCCGGGACAGGGGGCTGTCGAACACTGAAGCTTTCTTT. It codes for CSVIRDRGLSNTEAFF.

To note about this clone: This sample also contains other DNA sequences that code for the same CDR3. The chain employs TRBV7-9 and TRBJ2-7; 9 nucleotides align to TRBD1. Germline-derived CDR1 and CDR2 are SEHNR and FQNEAQ (reference sequence). V shed 5 bases, J shed 7 bases, and the junction held 12 bases outside the gene matches. The CDR3 consists of 15 residues. In nucleotides, the CDR3 is TGTGCCAGCAGCCAAGACAGGGGGAGATCTGGGGAGCAGTACTTC. Translated: CASSQDRGRSGEQYF.

This chain links TRBV4-1 with TRBJ2-5, with D uncertain. CDR1 and CDR2 (germline): MGHRA, YSYEKL. CDR3 length: 14 amino acids. V lost 1 base to trimming and J lost 1 base, with 7 bases between them. This CDR3 reads CASSQGRFQETQYF. CDR3 nucleotide sequence: TGCGCCAGCAGCCAAGGACGCTTCCAAGAGACCCAGTACTTC.

This sequence joins TRBV9 and TRBJ2-3; D is perhaps TRBD1 (6 bases). The V and J ends lost 4 bases and 3 bases respectively, with 9 bases between them. There are 13 residues in the CDR3. Germline V CDR1 and CDR2: SGDLS, YYNGEE. This CDR3 is CASSTRGTDTQYF. The DNA of the CDR3 is TGTGCCAGCAGCACAAGGGGGACAGATACGCAGTATTTT.

The chain joins TRBV5-6 to TRBJ1-2; D remains unclear. V lost 0 bases to trimming and J lost 4 bases, with 10 bases between them. CDR3 length: 14 residues. Looked up from germline, CDR1 is SGHDT and CDR2 is YYEEEE. The CDR3 nucleotides read TGTGCCAGCAGCTTGGGGCTGGGCCTCTATGGCTACACCTTC. Protein sequence: CASSLGLGLYGYTF.

CDR3 residues: CASSHYPLNTEAFF. The CDR3 DNA follows: TGCGCCAGCAGCCATTATCCCCTGAACACTGAAGCTTTCTTT. This rearrangement joins TRBV4-1 to TRBJ1-1, with D hard to call. CDR1 and CDR2 from the germline V gene are MGHRA and YSYEKL. The CDR3 has 14 amino acids. V was clipped by 3 bases and J by 0 bases, with 8 bases between them.

The chain employs TRBV5-8 and TRBJ2-5; D unclear. Deletions cut 0 bases from V and 0 bases from J, with 6 bases between. This CDR3 spans 14 amino acids. CDR1 and CDR2 (germline): SGHTS, YDEGEE. CDR3 loop: CASSLERYQETQYF. The CDR3 nucleotides read TGTGCCAGCAGCTTGGAAAGGTACCAAGAGACCCAGTACTTC.

The chain has TRBV5-1 and TRBJ2-7, with D perhaps matching TRBD1 or TRBD2 (7 bases each). V lost 0 bases and J lost 3, with 16 bases in between. The CDR3 loop spans 16 amino acids. Germline assignment: CDR1 SGHRS and CDR2 YFSETQ. In DNA form, the CDR3 reads TGCGCCAGCAGCTTGGGTCCAGGGGGGGGGATCTACGAGCAGTACTTC. It is translated as CASSLGPGGGIYEQYF.

The chain links TRBV11-2 to TRBJ2-5, with 8 bases matching TRBD2. The V and J ends lost 5 bases and 5 bases, in that order; junction bases with no gene match: 13. CDR3 length equals 16 residues. Germline CDR1 and CDR2: SGHAT and FQNNGV. This CDR3 is CASSPQGAGVGETQYF. Written as DNA, the CDR3 is TGTGCCAGCAGCCCCCAAGGAGCGGGGGTGGGTGAGACCCAGTACTTC.

The chain carries TRBV4-1 and TRBJ2-5; either TRBD1 or TRBD2 may supply D (5 bases each). CDR3 length equals 15 residues. Germline V lookup: CDR1 MGHRA, CDR2 YSYEKL. V was cut by 4 bases and J by 0 bases, with 12 bases left in between. DNA of the CDR3: TGCGCCAGCAGCCGCCCGGGACGCCACCAAGAGACCCAGTACTTC. The encoded protein is CASSRPGRHQETQYF.

The CDR3 DNA reads as TGTGCCAGCAGTGACAGGAACTATGGCTACACCTTC. This codes for CASSDRNYGYTF. The chain is built from TRBV2 and TRBJ1-2; D unresolved. The V gene's germline CDR1 is SNHLY and CDR2 FYNNEI. V gave up 3 bases and J gave up 2 bases, with 4 bases separating them. There are 12 residues in the CDR3.

This chain connects TRBV7-3 to TRBJ2-2; D not resolved. The CDR3 loop spans 12 amino acids. V was shortened by 2 bases and J by 6 bases, with 4 bases between the two germline ends. Germline CDR1 and CDR2: SGHTA and FQGTGA. This CDR3 is CASSLGPGELFF. Here the CDR3 DNA reads TGTGCCAGCAGCTTAGGTCCCGGGGAGCTGTTTTTT. The variable domain in full, completed from reference TRBV7-3 and TRBJ2-2, reads GAGVSQTPSNKVTEKGKYVELRCDPISGHTALYWYRQSLGQGPEFLIYFQGTGAADDSGLPNDRFFAVRPEGSVSTLKIQRTERGDSAVYLCASSLGPGELFFGEGSRLTVL.

This clone was found once. This sequence joins TRBV7-9 and TRBJ1-1; D unclear. The CDR3 has 11 amino acids. Germline V gene lookup returns CDR1 SEHNR and CDR2 FQNEAQ (reference sequence). Trimming pared 2 bases from V and 13 bases from J, leaving 11 bases between. Written as DNA, the CDR3 is TGTGCCAGCAGCTTAATAGGCGGCGTTTTCTTT. It yields the protein CASSLIGGVFF.

This clone was seen more than once but under ten times. The chain carries TRBV18 and TRBJ1-2, with D possibly being TRBD1 (5 bases). The CDR3 loop spans 14 amino acids. Germline CDR1 KGHSH, CDR2 LQKENI. Trimming pared 4 bases from V and 5 bases from J, leaving 14 bases between. The CDR3 nucleotides are TGTGCCAGCTCACTAGGGACGGAAAATTATGGCTACACCTTC. It specifies CASSLGTENYGYTF.